The 18 T cell receptor beta chains presented below share a single source sample, sequenced in a study of T-cell reconstitution after alpha-beta-depleted transplantation in children. Using unique molecular identifiers, the investigators prepared the TCRbeta library. TCRdb analysed the PCR reads with MiXCR anew, one entry per CDR3 protein. This sample has about 240,000 distinct CDR3 sequences; about 25% occur once, and the top ten carry over 2.5%. Sequenced here: PBMCs, sampled before TCRalphabeta/CD19-depleted stem cell transplant. These receptors were collected from a girl aged 2 to 9 with Fanconi anemia, due to receive a stem cell transplant.

In its sample, this clonotype was seen many times. The chain carries TRBV29-1 and TRBJ1-2; 8 bases align to TRBD1. Per germline, CDR1 SQVTM and CDR2 ANQGSEA. V shed 7 bases, J shed 3 bases, and the junction held 4 bases outside the gene matches. The CDR3 covers 12 residues. The CDR3 DNA follows: TGCAGCGGTGGACAGGGCGACTATGGCTACACCTTC. It yields the protein CSGGQGDYGYTF. The whole variable domain, filled in from reference TRBV29-1 and TRBJ1-2, reads SAVISQKPSRDICQRGTSLTIQCQVDSQVTMMFWYRQQPGQSLTLIATANQGSEATYESGFVIDKFPISRPNLTFSTLTVSNMSPEDSSIYLCSGGQGDYGYTFGSGTRLTVV.

Only a few counts were recorded for this clonotype. The rearrangement uses TRBV5-1 and TRBJ2-1; maybe TRBD2 (5 bases). Germline lookup yields CDR1 SGHRS and CDR2 YFSETQ. The V end was cut by 0 bases, the J end by 12 bases, with 16 bases between. This CDR3 spans 14 amino acids. CDR3 sequence (DNA): TGCGCCAGCAGCTTGGAGGTGAGAGGAGGTGGGCAGTTCTTC. Protein: CASSLEVRGGGQFF.

This clonotype appeared many times. This rearrangement joins TRBV3-1 to TRBJ2-3; a weak D match, TRBD1 (7 bases). Germline CDR1 reads LGHDT; CDR2 reads YNNKEL (reference sequence). V lost 4 bases and J 5 bases, leaving 19 bases between the germline ends. This CDR3 contains 16 residues. The CDR3 DNA reads TGTGCCAGCAGCCCTCCGCCAGGGGGGCAGGGAGATACGCAGTATTTT. Its translation: CASSPPPGGQGDTQYF.

This clonotype was found a few times. The V and J genes are TRBV7-6 and TRBJ1-2; D is ambiguous. Between the trimmed V and J ends, which lost 2 bases and 4 bases, there was a span of 17 bases. CDR3 length equals 16 residues. The germline CDR1 and CDR2 sequences are SGHVS and FNYEAQ. CDR3 sequence reads: CASSLSPGQHLYGYTF. In DNA, the CDR3 is TGTGCCAGCAGCTTATCCCCAGGCCAACACCTCTATGGCTACACCTTC. Full variable domain (rest looked up from reference TRBV7-6 and TRBJ1-2): GAGVSQSPRYKVTKRGQDVALRCDPISGHVSLYWYRQALGQGPEFLTYFNYEAQQDKSGLPNDRFSAERPEGSISTLTIQRTEQRDSAMYRCASSLSPGQHLYGYTFGSGTRLTVV.

This sequence joins TRBV12-3 or TRBV12-4 and TRBJ2-2, with 10 bases matching TRBD2. V lost 9 bases and J lost 6; bases outside the gene matches: 16. The CDR3 loop spans 17 amino acids. The CDR3 sequence is CASKSYLAGDKSGELFF. For the CDR3, the DNA is TGTGCCAGTAAATCCTACCTAGCGGGGGATAAGTCCGGGGAGCTGTTTTTT.

This clonotype was observed a single time. This chain uses TRBV29-1 with TRBJ2-1, with D possibly being TRBD1 or TRBD2 (6 bases each). CDR1 is SQVTM, CDR2 ANQGSEA, per germline. There are 16 residues in the CDR3. Trimming took off 5 bases at V and 0 bases at J, with 17 bases between the two ends. The CDR3 DNA reads as TGCAGCGTTCGAAGGGGGGTTGACGGCTCCTACAATGAGCAGTTCTTC. Translated: CSVRRGVDGSYNEQFF.

This clonotype showed up just a few times. V is TRBV20-1 and J is TRBJ2-1, with unresolved D. The CDR3 is 13 amino acids. Trimming pared 6 bases from V and 3 bases from J, leaving 12 bases between. The V gene's germline CDR1 is DFQATT and CDR2 SNEGSKA (reference sequence). CDR3 region: CSADWSNYNEQFF. CDR3 nucleotides: TGCAGTGCCGACTGGAGTAACTACAATGAGCAGTTCTTC.

The chain links TRBV10-3 to TRBJ2-3, with no clear D. This CDR3 has 10 amino acids. Trimming removed 8 bases from V and 3 bases from J, with 3 bases in between. From germline, CDR1 is ENHRY and CDR2 SYGVKD. The CDR3 loop reads CAIGTDTQYF. The CDR3 nucleotides read TGTGCCATCGGGACAGATACGCAGTATTTT.

This clonotype has at least ten counts. This chain connects TRBV27 to TRBJ2-1; 8 bases agree with TRBD1. The CDR3 contains 15 residues. Trimming took 3 bases from V and 5 from J; bases not matched to a gene: 6. Germline values: CDR1 MNHEY, CDR2 SMNVEV (reference sequence). The CDR3 nucleotides read TGTGCCAGCAGTTTTTGGGGACAGGAGGACAATGAGCAGTTCTTC. This sequence encodes CASSFWGQEDNEQFF.

This clonotype came up many times. The rearrangement uses TRBV20-1 and TRBJ2-3, with 8 bases fitting TRBD2. Germline V gene sequence: CDR1 DFQATT, CDR2 SNEGSKA (reference sequence). Unmatched junction bases numbered 15, after V lost 4 bases and J lost 6 bases. The CDR3 covers 16 residues. CDR3 bases: TGCAGTGCTATCCTCTCGGACGGGGGGGCTAAGGATACGCAGTATTTT. It encodes CSAILSDGGAKDTQYF.

This clonotype was seen ten or more times. As DNA, the CDR3 is TGTGCCAGCAGACCCCTCCGGGACAGGCCTTTACGCTCTGGAAACACCATATATTTT. This sequence encodes CASRPLRDRPLRSGNTIYF. The V gene is TRBV28, the J gene TRBJ1-3, with 8 bases matching TRBD1. The germline V gene has CDR1 MDHEN and CDR2 SYDVKM. V lost 6 bases to trimming and J lost 0 bases; unmatched junction nucleotides: 16. The CDR3 extends over 19 amino acids. Full variable domain (outside the CDR3, taken from reference TRBV28 and TRBJ1-3): DVKVTQSSRYLVKRTGEKVFLECVQDMDHENMFWYRQDPGLGLRLIYFSYDVKMKEKGDIPEGYSVSREKKERFSLILESASTNQTSMYLCASRPLRDRPLRSGNTIYFGEGSWLTVV.

V usage is TRBV13 and J usage is TRBJ1-3, with D possibly matching TRBD1 (5 bases). The CDR3 covers 16 residues. The V gene's germline CDR1 is PRHDT and CDR2 FYEKMQ (reference sequence). Trimming removed 4 bases from V and 0 bases from J, with 13 bases in between. CDR3 protein: CASSYSGWNSGNTIYF. The CDR3 DNA reads TGTGCCAGCAGCTATTCAGGGTGGAACTCTGGAAACACCATATATTTT. Based on the CDR3 plus reference TRBV13 and TRBJ1-3, the full variable domain is AAGVIQSPRHLIKEKRETATLKCYPIPRHDTVYWYQQGPGQDPQFLISFYEKMQSDKGSIPDRFSAQQFSDYHSELNMSSLELGDSALYFCASSYSGWNSGNTIYFGEGSWLTVV.

This clonotype was counted many times. This chain uses TRBV7-2 with TRBJ2-7, with D perhaps TRBD2 (6 bases). Germline V gives CDR1 SGHTA, CDR2 FQGNSA. V dropped 1 base and J dropped 2 bases, with 9 bases sitting between them. The CDR3 is made up of 14 amino acids. This CDR3 reads CASSLEGGAYEQYF. The DNA of the CDR3 is TGTGCCAGCAGCTTAGAGGGCGGGGCCTACGAGCAGTACTTC.

This clonotype came up a few times. The gene calls are TRBV29-1 and TRBJ2-7, with TRBD2 identical over 7 bases. J was trimmed by 2 bases and V by 6 bases; bases with no gene match: 4. Germline V gene lookup returns CDR1 SQVTM and CDR2 ANQGSEA. This CDR3 comprises 12 residues. CDR3 DNA: TGCAGCGTATGGGCGGGAGCCTACGAGCAGTACTTC. Residues: CSVWAGAYEQYF.

This clonotype has ten or more counts. J is TRBJ2-7 and V is TRBV20-1; D is unclear. V lost 3 bases and J 4 bases, leaving 10 bases between the germline ends. The CDR3 covers 12 residues. The germline gives CDR1 DFQATT, CDR2 SNEGSKA (reference sequence). As DNA, the CDR3 is TGCAGTGCTAGCCGCCTTAAATACGAGCAGTACTTC. Its translation is CSASRLKYEQYF.

This clonotype was seen ten or more times. The chain carries TRBV29-1 and TRBJ1-2; TRBD1 is a possible D gene (6 bases). Germline CDR1 is SQVTM and CDR2 is ANQGSEA. The CDR3 covers 12 residues. The V end lost 4 bases, the J end lost 3 bases, and 9 bases lay between the germline ends. CDR3 DNA: TGCAGCGTTGGGGACAAGGACTATGGCTACACCTTC. This sequence encodes CSVGDKDYGYTF.

The chain has TRBV20-1 and TRBJ1-1; D call uncertain. The CDR3 extends over 14 amino acids. The ends were cut back, 8 bases at V and 5 bases at J, with 21 bases in the middle. Germline V CDR1 and CDR2: DFQATT, SNEGSKA (reference sequence). CDR3 protein: CSSVRGVGYTEAFF. DNA for the CDR3: TGCAGTTCTGTTCGGGGTGTAGGGTATACTGAAGCTTTCTTT.

The table lists this clonotype with a few counts. This chain joins TRBV7-9 and TRBJ2-1; tentatively, D is TRBD2 (5 bases). This CDR3 contains 15 residues. Trimming stripped 5 bases from V and 2 bases from J, with 13 bases between. The V gene's germline CDR1 is SEHNR and CDR2 FQNEAQ (reference sequence). The CDR3 spells CASSHPGSAYNEQFF. The CDR3 nucleotides read TGTGCCAGCAGCCACCCGGGGTCTGCCTACAATGAGCAGTTCTTC.